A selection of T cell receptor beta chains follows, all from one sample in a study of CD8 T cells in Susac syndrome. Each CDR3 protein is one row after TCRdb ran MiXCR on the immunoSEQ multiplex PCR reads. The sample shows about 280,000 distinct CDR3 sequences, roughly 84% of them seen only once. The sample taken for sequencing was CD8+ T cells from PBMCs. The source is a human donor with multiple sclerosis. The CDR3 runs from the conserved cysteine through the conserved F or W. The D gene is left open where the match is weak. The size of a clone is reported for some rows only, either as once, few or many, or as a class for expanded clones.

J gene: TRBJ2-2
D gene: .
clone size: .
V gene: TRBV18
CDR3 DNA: TGTGCCAGCTCACCAAGTTCCCGGGGGCGTTTCACCGGGGAGCTGTTTTTT
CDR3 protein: CASSPSSRGRFTGELFF

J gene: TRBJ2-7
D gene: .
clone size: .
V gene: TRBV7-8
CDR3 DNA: TGTGCCAGCAGCTTAGTTCGGCCTATCGAGGAGCAGTACTTC
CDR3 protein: CASSLVRPIEEQYF

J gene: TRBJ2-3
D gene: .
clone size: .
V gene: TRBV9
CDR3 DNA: TGTGCCAGCAGCGTAGCGGGAGAAGATACGCAGTATTTT
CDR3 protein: CASSVAGEDTQYF

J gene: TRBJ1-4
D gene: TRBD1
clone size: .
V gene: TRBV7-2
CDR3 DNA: TGTGCCAGCAGCCCCCTATTTGGACAGGGAGGAAGAACTAATGAAAAACTGTTTTTT
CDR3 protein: CASSPLFGQGGRTNEKLFF

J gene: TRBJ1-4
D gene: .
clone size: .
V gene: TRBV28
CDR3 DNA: TGTGCCAGCAGCCCAGAAGAAAAACTGTTTTTT
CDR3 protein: CASSPEEKLFF

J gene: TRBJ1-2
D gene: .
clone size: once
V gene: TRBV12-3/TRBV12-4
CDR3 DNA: TGTGCCAGCATCCCCCTAGGAGCTTATGGCTACACCTTC
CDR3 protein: CASIPLGAYGYTF

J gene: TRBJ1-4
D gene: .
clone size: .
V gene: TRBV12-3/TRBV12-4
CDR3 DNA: TGTGCCAGCAGTTTGGGAAGGCCTAATGAAAAACTGTTTTTT
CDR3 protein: CASSLGRPNEKLFF

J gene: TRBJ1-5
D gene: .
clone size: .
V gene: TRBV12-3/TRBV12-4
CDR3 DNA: TGTGCCAGCAGTTTAGATGTGGGAGGGCAGCCCCAGCATTTT
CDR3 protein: CASSLDVGGQPQHF

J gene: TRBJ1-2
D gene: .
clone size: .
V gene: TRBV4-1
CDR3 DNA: TGCGCCAGCAGCCAAGCACCAGGACAGACGAACTATGGCTACACCTTC
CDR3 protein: CASSQAPGQTNYGYTF

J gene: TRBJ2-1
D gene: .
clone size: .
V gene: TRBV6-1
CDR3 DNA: TGTGCCAGCAGTGAAGGGCCCAGGAGACTACCCTACAATGAGCAGTTCTTC
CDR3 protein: CASSEGPRRLPYNEQFF

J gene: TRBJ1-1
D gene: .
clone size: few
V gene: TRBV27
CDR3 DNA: TGTGCCAGCTCTCTATGGAAGGGGAACACTGAAGCTTTCTTT
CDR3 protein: CASSLWKGNTEAFF

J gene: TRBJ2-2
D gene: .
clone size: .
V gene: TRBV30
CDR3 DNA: TGTGCCTGGAGTGTAGGATCGGAGCTGTTTTTT
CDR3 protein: CAWSVGSELFF

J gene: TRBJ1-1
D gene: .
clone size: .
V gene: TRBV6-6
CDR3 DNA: TGTGCCAGCAGTACCTCACGAAGAGAAGCTTTCTTT
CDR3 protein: CASSTSRREAFF

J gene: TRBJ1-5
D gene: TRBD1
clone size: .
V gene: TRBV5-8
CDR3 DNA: TGTGCCAGCAGCTCGGGACAGGGTGGTAATCAGCCCCAGCATTTT
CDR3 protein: CASSSGQGGNQPQHF

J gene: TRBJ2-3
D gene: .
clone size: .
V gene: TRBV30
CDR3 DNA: TGTGCCTGCTCGTTTGGGGCTGGACGGGATACGCAGTATTTT
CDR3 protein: CACSFGAGRDTQYF

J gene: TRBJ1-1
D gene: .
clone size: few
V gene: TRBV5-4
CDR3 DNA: TGTGCCAGCAGCTTCGAGAACACTGAAGCTTTCTTT
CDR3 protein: CASSFENTEAFF

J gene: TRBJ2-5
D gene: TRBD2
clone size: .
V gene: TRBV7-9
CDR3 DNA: TGTGCCAGCAGCCAATGGACTAGCGGGACGAGGGGATATAGGGAGACCCAGTACTTC
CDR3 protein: CASSQWTSGTRGYRETQYF

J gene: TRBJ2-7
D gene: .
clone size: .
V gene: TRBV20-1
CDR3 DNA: TGCAGTGCTAGACCCTTAGGTGGGCAGACCTACGAGCAGTACTTC
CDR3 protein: CSARPLGGQTYEQYF

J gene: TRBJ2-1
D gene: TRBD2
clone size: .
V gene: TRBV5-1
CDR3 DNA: TGCGCCAGCAGTTCCCCGGGACTAGCGGCCTGGGATGAGCAGTTCTTC
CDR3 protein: CASSSPGLAAWDEQFF

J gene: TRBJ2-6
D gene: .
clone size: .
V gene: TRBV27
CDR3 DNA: TGTGCCAGCAGTCAGGGGCGGATCCCTGGGGCCAACGTCCTGACTTTC
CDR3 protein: CASSQGRIPGANVLTF

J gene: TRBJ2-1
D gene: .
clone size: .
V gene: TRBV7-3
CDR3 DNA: TGTGCCAGCAGCTTAACGTGGAACCCGGGACACCCACACTACAATGAGCAGTTCTTC
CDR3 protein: CASSLTWNPGHPHYNEQFF

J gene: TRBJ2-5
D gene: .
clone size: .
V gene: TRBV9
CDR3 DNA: TGTGCCAGCAGTTGGGGCAGGAAGACCCAGTACTTC
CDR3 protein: CASSWGRKTQYF